The next 2 T cell receptor beta chains were all read from a single sample in a study of CD8 T cells in ankylosing spondylitis. Using its own MiXCR run on the 5' RACE reads, TCRdb lists one record per CDR3 protein. The table records about 340,000 distinct CDR3 sequences, roughly 15% of them present only once. The source material was blood, either unsorted or a sorted T cell fraction (not recorded which). The receptors were gathered from a male donor with ankylosing spondylitis or in good health (not recorded which).

CDR3 loop: CATSRDSIAGGRGETQYF. The CDR3 bases are TGTGCCACCAGCAGAGATAGTATAGCGGGAGGGCGGGGGGAGACCCAGTACTTC. The chain joins TRBV15 to TRBJ2-5; 11 bases fit TRBD2. Trimming cost V 0 bases and J 5 bases; bases outside gene matches: 11. CDR1 is LNHNV and CDR2 is YYDKDF in the germline V gene (reference sequence). This CDR3 region has 18 residues.

This clonotype appeared a few times. The chain recombines TRBV7-2 with TRBJ2-3, with TRBD1 identical over 7 bases. Germline trimming cut 5 bases from V and 4 bases from J; bases unmatched to any gene: 3. The CDR3 has 13 residues. From germline, CDR1 is SGHTA and CDR2 FQGNSA. The CDR3 here is CASSSQGADTQYF. In DNA, the CDR3 is TGTGCCAGCAGCAGTCAGGGGGCAGATACGCAGTATTTT. Using reference TRBV7-2 and TRBJ2-3 for the parts outside the CDR3, the full variable domain is GAGVSQSPSNKVTEKGKDVELRCDPISGHTALYWYRQSLGQGLEFLIYFQGNSAPDKSGLPSDRFSAERTGGSVSTLTIQRTQQEDSAVYLCASSSQGADTQYFGPGTRLTVL.